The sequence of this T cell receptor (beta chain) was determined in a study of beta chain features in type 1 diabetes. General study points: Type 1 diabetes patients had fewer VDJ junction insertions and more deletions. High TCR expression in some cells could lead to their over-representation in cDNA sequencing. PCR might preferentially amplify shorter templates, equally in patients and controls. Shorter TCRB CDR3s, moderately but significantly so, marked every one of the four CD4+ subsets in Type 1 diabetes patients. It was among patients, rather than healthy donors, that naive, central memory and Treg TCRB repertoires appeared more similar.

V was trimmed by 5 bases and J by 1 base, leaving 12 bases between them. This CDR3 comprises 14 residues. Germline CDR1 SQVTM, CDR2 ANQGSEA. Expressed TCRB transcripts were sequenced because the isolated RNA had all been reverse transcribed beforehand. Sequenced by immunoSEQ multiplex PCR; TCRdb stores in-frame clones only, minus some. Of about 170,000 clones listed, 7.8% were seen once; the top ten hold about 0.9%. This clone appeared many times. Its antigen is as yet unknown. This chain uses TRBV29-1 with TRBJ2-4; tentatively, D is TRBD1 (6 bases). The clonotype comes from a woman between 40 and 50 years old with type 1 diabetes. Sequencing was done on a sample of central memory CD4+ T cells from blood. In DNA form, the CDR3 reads TGCAGCGTTTTGGGGGCCGGGGCCAAAAACATTCAGTACTTC. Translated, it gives CSVLGAGAKNIQYF.